Below, 17 T cell receptor beta chains from the same sample are listed, as sequenced in a study of vaccination effects on CD4 cells after COVID-19 (dated by TCRdb to about 2022). Their antigens remain unidentified. Library preparation was by the immunoSEQ multiplex PCR assay. The table was pulled from immuneACCESS by TCRdb, which kept in-frame rearrangements only. Such tables lose some clones; where checked, under half of the loss comes from unresolved V genes, and the rest has no known cause. The sample has roughly 68,000 clones on record, about 74% of them singletons. The ten largest clones add up to under 2% of the sample. In the ViraFEST assay, PBMC were stimulated with viral peptide pools, and antigen-specific CD4+ T cell clonotypes were then identified by expansion using TCR sequencing. After more than nine days of culture, CD4+ T cells were isolated with the EasySep CD4+ T cell isolation kit. Participants received two doses of either the BNT162b2 or the mRNA-1273 mRNA SARS-CoV-2 vaccine.

The sample here was CD4+ T cells from PBMCs cultured with HCoV-229E spike peptides, taken after COVID-19 vaccination. In the paper's terms, the cell subset or site label means: HCoV-229E spike overlapping peptide pool stimulation. The receptors shown here come from a human donor who received a COVID-19 vaccine.

The rearrangement joins TRBV28 to TRBJ1-2, with D possibly being TRBD1 (6 bases). V was trimmed by 2 bases and J by 2 bases, leaving 12 bases between them. The CDR3 totals 15 residues. The germline V gene has CDR1 MDHEN and CDR2 SYDVKM. In nucleotides, the CDR3 is TGTGCCAGCAGTTTAGGACAGATTTCCAACTATGGCTACACCTTC. Its translation: CASSLGQISNYGYTF.

This chain joins TRBV5-6 and TRBJ2-7; TRBD1 agrees at 10 bases. The J segment lost 2 bases and the V segment lost 4 bases, leaving 6 bases of the junction unmatched. Germline loops: CDR1 SGHDT, CDR2 YYEEEE. The length of the CDR3 is 15 residues. The CDR3 is CASSPTGTGAYEQYV. The CDR3 DNA reads TGTGCCAGCAGCCCCACCGGGACAGGGGCCTACGAGCAGTACGTC.

The chain couples TRBV5-1 to TRBJ1-3; the D is unclear. V dropped 0 bases and J dropped 0 bases, with 10 bases sitting between them. The CDR3 contains 16 residues. Germline V gives CDR1 SGHRS, CDR2 YFSETQ. The CDR3 DNA follows: TGCGCCAGCAGCTTGGAATCACGAAGCTCTGGAAACACCATATATTTT. It is translated as CASSLESRSSGNTIYF.

The chain has TRBV19 and TRBJ1-2; the D is unclear. This CDR3 spans 12 amino acids. V was cut by 1 base and J by 4 bases, with 4 bases left in between. CDR1 and CDR2 from the germline V gene are LNHDA and SQIVND (reference sequence). CDR3 residues: CASSIVGYGYTF. The CDR3 bases are TGTGCCAGTAGTATAGTGGGCTATGGCTACACCTTC.

This clone was seen once. The V and J genes are TRBV5-4 and TRBJ1-6; D is possibly TRBD1 (6 bases). Trimming stripped 4 bases from V and 7 bases from J, with 12 bases between. The CDR3 consists of 14 residues. Germline values: CDR1 SGHNT, CDR2 YYREEE (reference sequence). The CDR3 protein is CASSTDRNNSPLHF. The DNA for the CDR3 is TGTGCCAGCAGCACGGACAGAAACAATTCACCCCTCCACTTT.

The chain links TRBV18 to TRBJ1-1; possibly TRBD1 for D (6 bases). Trimming took 2 bases from V and 2 from J, leaving 12 bases between them. The CDR3 is made up of 15 amino acids. Germline values: CDR1 KGHSH, CDR2 LQKENI. CDR3 protein: CASSPVGGSNTEAFF. In DNA form, the CDR3 reads TGTGCCAGCTCACCAGTAGGGGGGTCAAACACTGAAGCTTTCTTT.

The rearrangement links TRBV5-1 to TRBJ2-5, with TRBD2 identical over 9 bases. V was pared by 5 bases and J by 2 bases, with 13 bases of the junction left unmatched. Per germline, CDR1 SGHRS and CDR2 YFSETQ. The CDR3 contains 17 residues. The CDR3 region is CASRGKKRGAQQETQYF. CDR3 sequence (DNA): TGCGCCAGCAGGGGGAAAAAGCGGGGGGCCCAACAAGAGACCCAGTACTTC.

The rearrangement joins TRBV18 to TRBJ2-7; TRBD2 matches at 11 bases. Germline CDR1 reads KGHSH; CDR2 reads LQKENI. V shed 4 bases and J 4 bases; nucleotides not matched to a gene: 3. The CDR3 runs to 14 residues. The CDR3 DNA is TGTGCCAGCTCACGTAGCGGGGGGGAATACGAGCAGTACGTC. As protein: CASSRSGGEYEQYV.

This chain uses TRBV5-1 with TRBJ2-3, with TRBD1 as a possible D gene (7 bases). V was clipped by 2 bases and J by 3 bases, with 13 bases between them. CDR3 size: 15 residues. The germline gives CDR1 SGHRS, CDR2 YFSETQ. The CDR3: CASSLEQGRTDTQYF. The CDR3 DNA sequence: TGCGCCAGCAGCTTAGAACAGGGGAGGACAGATACGCAGTATTTT.

V and J are TRBV29-1 and TRBJ2-5, with D unclear. Germline CDR1 SQVTM, CDR2 ANQGSEA. Trimming cost V 0 bases and J 4 bases, with 12 bases left between them. The CDR3 runs 14 residues. The CDR3 loop is CSVEDWKQLETQYF. The CDR3 nucleotides are TGCAGCGTTGAAGATTGGAAACAGCTAGAGACCCAGTACTTC.

A single count supports this clone. Here the CDR3 DNA reads TGCGCCAGCAGTCCGGGGGGGGTCGGAGAGACCCAGTACTTC. Translated, it gives CASSPGGVGETQYF. The chain recombines TRBV5-1 with TRBJ2-5; 8 bases are a match to TRBD2. The ends lost 5 bases at V and 4 bases at J; junction bases unmatched: 7. Germline lookup yields CDR1 SGHRS and CDR2 YFSETQ. The CDR3 totals 14 residues.

This chain joins TRBV4-2 and TRBJ2-7; D perhaps matches TRBD1 (7 bases). Per the germline V gene, CDR1 is LGHNA and CDR2 is YNFKEQ. V lost 4 bases to trimming and J lost 2 bases, with 21 bases between them. The CDR3 runs to 17 residues. This chain's CDR3 is CASSRGLPGQTPYEQYV. CDR3 bases: TGTGCCAGCAGCCGAGGACTACCGGGACAGACCCCCTACGAGCAGTACGTC.

The chain uses TRBV2 and TRBJ1-5; D not certain. Trimming removed 1 base at V and 0 bases at J, with 1 base between. Per the germline V gene, CDR1 is SNHLY and CDR2 is FYNNEI. This CDR3 has 13 amino acids. CDR3 nucleotides: TGTGCCAGCAGTGAAGTTAGCAATCAGCCCCAGCATTTT. It yields the protein CASSEVSNQPQHF.

The V and J genes are TRBV2 and TRBJ1-1, with 7 bases aligning to TRBD1. Trimming took 7 bases from V and 1 from J; bases not matched to a gene: 9. The CDR3 length is 15 residues. CDR1 SNHLY and CDR2 FYNNEI come from the germline V gene. The CDR3 here is CASNNVDRANTEAFF. The CDR3 DNA follows: TGTGCCAGCAATAATGTAGACAGGGCGAACACTGAAGCTTTCTTT.

The chain recombines TRBV6-5 with TRBJ1-5; D is unclear. This CDR3 is 14 amino acids long. Trimming left V 0 bases short and J 7 bases short, with 10 bases between. The germline V gene encodes CDR1 MNHEY and CDR2 SVGAGI. This CDR3 reads CASSYSRGNQPQHF. CDR3 nucleotides: TGTGCCAGCAGTTACTCGCGTGGGAACCAGCCCCAGCATTTT.

In this sample, this clone turned up a few times. The V gene is TRBV9, the J gene TRBJ2-3; 8 bases map to TRBD1. The CDR3 has 15 residues. V lost 4 bases to trimming and J lost 1 base; unmatched junction nucleotides: 5. Per the germline V gene, CDR1 is SGDLS and CDR2 is YYNGEE. The CDR3 DNA sequence: TGTGCCAGCAGCCTGTGGGGACAGGGCACAGATACGCAGTATTTT. Amino acid sequence: CASSLWGQGTDTQYF.

This rearrangement joins TRBV2 to TRBJ2-3, with 11 bases aligning to TRBD2. The CDR3 contains 16 residues. The V and J ends lost 8 bases and 0 bases, in that order; junction bases with no gene match: 7. The V gene's germline CDR1 is SNHLY and CDR2 FYNNEI. In DNA, the CDR3 is TGTGCCAGCGTGAGACTAGCGGGACTTAGCACAGATACGCAGTATTTT. Amino acids: CASVRLAGLSTDTQYF.